This entry lists 7 T cell receptor beta chains sequenced from one sample in a study of identical twins. TCRdb re-derived calls from the 5' RACE reads in MiXCR, one entry per CDR3 protein. The data contain about 530,000 distinct CDR3 sequences, 12% to 15% of them singletons. The same specimen was also included in a second study, on yellow fever vaccine responses in identical twins.

Sequencing input: CD4+ T cells sorted from blood. All receptors derive from a woman aged 18-29 years in good health.

Only a few counts were recorded for this clonotype. The rearrangement links TRBV28 to TRBJ2-5; 11 bases are shared with TRBD1. Germline V gene sequence: CDR1 MDHEN, CDR2 SYDVKM. V lost 4 bases, J lost 3 bases, and 7 bases stayed unmatched. The CDR3 extends over 16 amino acids. The CDR3, as DNA: TGTGCCAGCAGTTCTCCCGGGACAGGGGGAAAAGAGACCCAGTACTTC. It encodes CASSSPGTGGKETQYF.

The rearrangement links TRBV14 to TRBJ1-1, with D possibly being TRBD1 (6 bases). Trimming left V 6 bases short and J 0 bases short, with 14 bases between. There are 15 residues in the CDR3. Germline CDR1 and CDR2: SGHDN and FVKESK. The CDR3 protein is CASSRTVNMNTEAFF. The CDR3 nucleotides are TGTGCCAGCAGTCGGACAGTTAACATGAACACTGAAGCTTTCTTT.

The CDR3 nucleotides read TGTGCCAGCAGCCCTCGCGGGAGGGGTTCAGATACGCAGTATTTT. The encoded protein is CASSPRGRGSDTQYF. The V and J genes are TRBV13 and TRBJ2-3, with 9 bases lining up with TRBD2. The germline V gene encodes CDR1 PRHDT and CDR2 FYEKMQ (reference sequence). With 5 bases clipped from V and 4 bases from J, the junction kept 7 bases outside the gene matches. The CDR3 totals 15 residues.

This clonotype was picked up a small number of times. This rearrangement joins TRBV20-1 to TRBJ2-3, with D perhaps matching TRBD1 (5 bases). CDR3 size: 14 residues. Germline assignment: CDR1 DFQATT and CDR2 SNEGSKA (reference sequence). V lost 1 base, J lost 2 bases, and 10 bases lay in between. The CDR3 sequence: CSARAAGSTDTQYF. The CDR3 DNA follows: TGCAGTGCTAGAGCCGCAGGGTCCACAGATACGCAGTATTTT.

The chain employs TRBV7-9 and TRBJ2-2, with 8 bases lining up with TRBD2. CDR3 length: 16 residues. Germline V gene lookup returns CDR1 SEHNR and CDR2 FQNEAQ (reference sequence). The V and J ends lost 2 bases and 2 bases, in that order; junction bases with no gene match: 4. The CDR3, as DNA: TGTGCCAGCAGCTTAATTAGCGGGAAAAACACCGGGGAGCTGTTTTTT. Encoded protein: CASSLISGKNTGELFF. Combining the CDR3 with reference TRBV7-9 and TRBJ2-2 gives the whole variable domain DTGVSQNPRHKITKRGQNVTFRCDPISEHNRLYWYRQTLGQGPEFLTYFQNEAQLEKSRLLSDRFSAERPKGSFSTLEIQRTEQGDSAMYLCASSLISGKNTGELFFGEGSRLTVL.

The chain recombines TRBV2 with TRBJ2-2; 10 bases are a match to TRBD1. CDR3 length: 16 amino acids. CDR1 and CDR2 (germline): SNHLY, FYNNEI. J gave up 4 bases and V 6 bases, and 8 bases lay outside the gene matches. The CDR3 region is CASRGGTGDGTGELFF. The CDR3 coding sequence is TGTGCCAGCAGGGGAGGGACAGGGGATGGCACCGGGGAGCTGTTTTTT.

This clonotype was picked up a small number of times. The V and J genes are TRBV3-1 and TRBJ2-1; TRBD1 might be the D (6 bases). V lost 4 bases and J 0 bases, leaving 13 bases between the germline ends. CDR1 is LGHDT, CDR2 YNNKEL, per germline (reference sequence). CDR3 length equals 16 residues. The CDR3 DNA reads as TGTGCCAGCAGCCTGAGGACAGTGAGCTCCTACAATGAGCAGTTCTTC. Encoded protein: CASSLRTVSSYNEQFF.